These 12 T cell receptor beta chains were all obtained from the same sample, sequenced in a study of blood T cell repertoires in COVID-19. Repertoires were generated with immunoSEQ multiplex PCR, while TCRdb's copy carries only in-frame clones and drops some. The sample contains 440,000 or so clones, approximately 90% of which appear only once. Specimen: peripheral blood. Receptors originate from a woman aged 40 to 50 with COVID-19, enrolled during active disease.

This clone was detected only once. The V and J genes are TRBV19 and TRBJ1-1, with D possibly TRBD1 on 6 matching bases. The germline V gene has CDR1 LNHDA and CDR2 SQIVND (reference sequence). V lost 1 base, J lost 5 bases, and 11 bases lay in between. The CDR3 is 14 amino acids. For the CDR3, the DNA is TGTGCCAGTAGTATAGGGGGGGGCCGGACTGAAGCTTTCTTT. This encodes CASSIGGGRTEAFF.

The CDR3 is CASSQDPLRFSYEQYF. The DNA of the CDR3 is TGTGCCAGCAGCCAAGATCCCCTCCGGTTTTCCTACGAGCAGTACTTC. The V and J genes are TRBV14 and TRBJ2-7, with unresolved D. Deletions cut 0 bases from V and 1 base from J, with 13 bases between. The CDR3 extends over 16 amino acids. Germline lookup yields CDR1 SGHDN and CDR2 FVKESK.

The gene calls are TRBV9 and TRBJ1-2; D possibly corresponds to TRBD1 (5 bases). Trimming stripped 1 base from V and 3 bases from J, with 13 bases between. In germline, CDR1 is SGDLS, CDR2 YYNGEE. The CDR3 is 15 residues long. The CDR3 nucleotides are TGTGCCAGCAGCGTATGGGCTGGGGCCCACTATGGCTACACCTTC. Protein product: CASSVWAGAHYGYTF.

The rearrangement links TRBV9 to TRBJ2-1; D is undetermined. V lost 3 bases and J lost 6, with 10 bases in between. The germline gives CDR1 SGDLS, CDR2 YYNGEE. The CDR3 is 13 amino acids. The CDR3 DNA reads TGTGCCAGCAGCGGCCCTAGTTCCAATGAGCAGTTCTTC. Protein product: CASSGPSSNEQFF.

The chain links TRBV5-1 to TRBJ2-3, with 9 bases matching TRBD2. CDR3 size: 16 residues. Per the germline V gene, CDR1 is SGHRS and CDR2 is YFSETQ. With 0 bases clipped from V and 4 bases from J, the junction kept 6 bases outside the gene matches. The CDR3 coding sequence is TGCGCCAGCAGCTTGGGCGGCGGGGGGGCCTCAGATACGCAGTATTTT. This codes for CASSLGGGGASDTQYF.

The chain employs TRBV6-5 and TRBJ1-2, with TRBD1 identical over 8 bases. The junction had 4 bases not matched to a gene; V was cut back by 5 bases and J by 2 bases. CDR3 size: 14 residues. Germline CDR1 reads MNHEY; CDR2 reads SVGAGI. CDR3 amino acids: CASSHRGTNYGYTF. In DNA form, the CDR3 reads TGTGCCAGCAGTCACAGGGGGACAAACTATGGCTACACCTTC.

The chain uses TRBV28 and TRBJ2-5; tentative D call: TRBD2 (5 bases). Germline CDR1 reads MDHEN; CDR2 reads SYDVKM. This CDR3 is 13 amino acids long. V was shortened by 5 bases and J by 4 bases, with 11 bases between the two germline ends. The CDR3 spells CASSQKGRETQYF. CDR3 nucleotide sequence: TGTGCCAGCAGTCAGAAAGGGAGAGAGACCCAGTACTTC.

The CDR3, as DNA: TGTGCCAGCAGTTCCCCGGGGGAGGCGAACACTGAAGCTTTCTTT. This gives the protein CASSSPGEANTEAFF. The genes are TRBV28 and TRBJ1-1, with D perhaps TRBD1 (5 bases). Germline-derived CDR1 and CDR2 are MDHEN and SYDVKM. The CDR3 consists of 15 residues. Trimming pared 4 bases from V and 1 base from J, leaving 13 bases between.

This clone has just a few counts. This sequence joins TRBV7-3 and TRBJ2-1, with D possibly matching TRBD2 (6 bases). Germline lookup yields CDR1 SGHTA and CDR2 FQGTGA. Deletions cut 5 bases from V and 10 bases from J, with 9 bases between. The CDR3 length is 11 residues. The CDR3, as DNA: TGTGCCAGCAGCCCGGGGAGGGAGCAGTTCTTC. Protein: CASSPGREQFF.

The rearrangement links TRBV9 to TRBJ1-1; TRBD1 might be the D (5 bases). This CDR3 is built from 14 residues. V dropped 0 bases and J dropped 1 base, with 7 bases sitting between them. Germline V gene sequence: CDR1 SGDLS, CDR2 YYNGEE. The CDR3 coding sequence is TGTGCCAGCAGCGTAGGGGGCAAGAACACTGAAGCTTTCTTT. Its translation: CASSVGGKNTEAFF.

The chain combines TRBV11-2 with TRBJ1-2; D is possibly TRBD1 (5 bases). The germline CDR1 and CDR2 sequences are SGHAT and FQNNGV. The CDR3 consists of 13 residues. The V end lost 5 bases, the J end lost 6 bases, and 13 bases lay between the germline ends. The CDR3 nucleotides read TGTGCCAGCAGCCTGGGCCTCAGGGATGGCTACACCTTC. This translates into CASSLGLRDGYTF.

This chain links TRBV5-1 with TRBJ2-7; weak D call: TRBD1 (6 bases). Germline V CDR1 and CDR2: SGHRS, YFSETQ. CDR3 length: 15 amino acids. V lost 0 bases to trimming and J lost 7 bases, with 17 bases between them. CDR3: CASSLELPGVGEQYF. CDR3 DNA sequence: TGCGCCAGCAGCTTGGAGCTTCCAGGGGTGGGGGAGCAGTACTTC.